This T cell receptor beta chain was recovered during a study of shared clonotypes between healthy human individuals. TCRdb's copy holds only in-frame clones and misses some; the assay was immunoSEQ multiplex PCR. The table has approximately 720,000 clones, 60% to 80% seen once; the top ten hold around 1.8%. Trimming took 4 bases from V and 10 from J, leaving 5 bases between them. Germline CDR1 and CDR2: LGHNA and YNFKEQ. The CDR3 is 9 amino acids. V is TRBV4-2 and J is TRBJ2-7; D is uncertain. Sequenced input: memory CD4+ T cells sorted from blood. The subset denotes: CD45RA-negative fraction. The receptor was isolated from a woman aged 25-40 years in good health. The CDR3 bases are TGTGCCAGCAGCCCTTCCCAGTACTTC. It is translated as CASSPSQYF.